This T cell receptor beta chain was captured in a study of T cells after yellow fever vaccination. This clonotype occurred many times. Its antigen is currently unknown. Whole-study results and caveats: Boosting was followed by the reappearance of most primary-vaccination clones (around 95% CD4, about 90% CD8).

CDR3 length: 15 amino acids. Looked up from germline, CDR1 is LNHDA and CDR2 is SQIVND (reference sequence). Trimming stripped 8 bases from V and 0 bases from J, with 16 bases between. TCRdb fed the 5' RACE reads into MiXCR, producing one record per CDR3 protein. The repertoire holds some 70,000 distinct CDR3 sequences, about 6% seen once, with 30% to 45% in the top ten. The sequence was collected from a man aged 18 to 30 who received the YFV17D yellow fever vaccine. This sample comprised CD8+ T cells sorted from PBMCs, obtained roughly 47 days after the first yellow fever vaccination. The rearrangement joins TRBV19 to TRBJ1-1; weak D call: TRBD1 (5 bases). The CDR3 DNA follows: TGTGCCAGTCACCCTGTTGACAGCCTGAACACTGAAGCTTTCTTT. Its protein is CASHPVDSLNTEAFF.